This T cell receptor (beta chain) was captured by sequencing in a study of regulatory dendritic cells for organ transplantation. The germline V gene encodes CDR1 SGHAT and CDR2 FQNNGV. Trimming stripped 4 bases from V and 8 bases from J, with 9 bases between. The CDR3 covers 12 residues. The table came from immunoSEQ multiplex PCR; TCRdb's copy has only in-frame clones and leaves some out. The profile shows tens of thousands of clones, 74% of them singletons. The chain joins TRBV11-2 to TRBJ2-1; D unclear. The origin of this receptor is a human donor in good health. Sequences were obtained from memory CD4+ T cells from blood. As to subset: CD45RO+ memory T cells. Written as DNA, the CDR3 is TGTGCCAGCAGCTCACCTACCTATGAGCAGTTCTTC. It codes for CASSSPTYEQFF.